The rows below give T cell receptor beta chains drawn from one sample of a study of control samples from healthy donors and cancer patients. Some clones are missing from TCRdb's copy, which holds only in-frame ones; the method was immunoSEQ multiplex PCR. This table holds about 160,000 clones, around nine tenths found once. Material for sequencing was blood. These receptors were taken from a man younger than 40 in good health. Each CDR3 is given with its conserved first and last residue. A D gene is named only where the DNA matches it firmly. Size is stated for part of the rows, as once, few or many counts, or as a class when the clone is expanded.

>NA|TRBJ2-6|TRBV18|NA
TGTGCCAGCTCACCGGCGGGACCCGGATCTCTGGGGGCCAACGTCCTGACTTTC
CASSPAGPGSLGANVLTF
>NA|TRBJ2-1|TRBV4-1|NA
TGCGCCAGCAGCCAAGTGGTCGGGTCTGATGAGCAGTTCTTC
CASSQVVGSDEQFF
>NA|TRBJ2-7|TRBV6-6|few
TGTGCCAGCGCGACAGGCCTCTACGAGCAGTACTTC
CASATGLYEQYF
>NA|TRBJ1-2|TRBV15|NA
TGTGCCACCAGCAGTATTGGGGGGTCGGATGGCTACACCTTC
CATSSIGGSDGYTF
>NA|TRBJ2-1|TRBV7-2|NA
TGTGCCAGCAGTTTCTATGGGGATGAGCAGTTCTTC
CASSFYGDEQFF
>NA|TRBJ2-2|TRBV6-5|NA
TGTGCCACCGGCGGCGGGGAGCTGTTTTTT
CATGGGELFF
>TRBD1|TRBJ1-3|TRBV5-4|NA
TGTGCCAGCAGCTTGGTTGGACAGGGGGTAGGCACCATATATTTT
CASSLVGQGVGTIYF
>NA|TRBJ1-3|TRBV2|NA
TGTGCCAGCAGTGTAGAGAAAAACACCATATATTTT
CASSVEKNTIYF
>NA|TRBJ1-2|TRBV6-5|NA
TGTGCCGGAAACTACGGGGGGGGCTCCGATGGCTACACCTTC
CAGNYGGGSDGYTF
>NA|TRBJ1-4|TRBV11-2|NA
TGTGCCAGCAGCTTAGGTCTGCTCAGTTTGGACGAAAAACTGTTTTTT
CASSLGLLSLDEKLFF
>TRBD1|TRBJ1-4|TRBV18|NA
TGTGCCAGCTCACCACCGATGACAGGGCTAACTAATGAAAAACTGTTTTTT
CASSPPMTGLTNEKLFF
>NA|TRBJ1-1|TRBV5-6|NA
TGTGCCAGCAGCTTGTTAGGGGGAAACACTGAAGCTTTCTTT
CASSLLGGNTEAFF
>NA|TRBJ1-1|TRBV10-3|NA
TGTGCCATCAGCGTCGGGGTTAGGAACACTGAAGCTTTCTTT
CAISVGVRNTEAFF
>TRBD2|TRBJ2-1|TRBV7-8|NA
TGTGCCAGCAGCTTAGTTAGACTAGCGGACAATGAGCAGTTCTTC
CASSLVRLADNEQFF
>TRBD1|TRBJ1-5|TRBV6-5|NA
TGTGCCAGCAGGGGACAGTTATTAAATCAGCCCCAGCATTTT
CASRGQLLNQPQHF
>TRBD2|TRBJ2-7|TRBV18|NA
TGTGCCAGCTCGGCCCTGGAGCGGGAGCGCTCCTACGAGCAGTACTTC
CASSALERERSYEQYF
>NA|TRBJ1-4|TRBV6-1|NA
TGTGCCAGCAGTGAGAGGCAGGGGCCTGAAAAACTGTTTTTT
CASSERQGPEKLFF
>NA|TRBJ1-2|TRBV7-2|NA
TGTGCCAGCAGCCAAGCCGGACACCCTAACTATGGCTACACCTTC
CASSQAGHPNYGYTF
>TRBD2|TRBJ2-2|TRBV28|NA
TGTGCCAGCCTCCGGGAGGGCGGGGAGCTGTTTTTT
CASLREGGELFF
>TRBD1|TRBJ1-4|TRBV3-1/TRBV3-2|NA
TGTGCCAGCAGCCTTCCGGGACAGGGGACTGAAAAACTGTTTTTT
CASSLPGQGTEKLFF
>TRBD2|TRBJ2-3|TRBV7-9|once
TGTGCCAGCAGCTTGGCTAGCGGGGAAATCACAGATACGCAGTATTTT
CASSLASGEITDTQYF
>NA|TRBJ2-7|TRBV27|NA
TGTGCCAGCGGCCGGCCCTCTAGTGCCTCAACCTACGAGCAGTACTTC
CASGRPSSASTYEQYF
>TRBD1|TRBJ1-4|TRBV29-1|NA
TGCAGCGTTATCGAGGGACAGGGGGCCAGTAATGAAAAACTGTTTTTT
CSVIEGQGASNEKLFF
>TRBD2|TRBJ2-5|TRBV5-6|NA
TGTGCCAGCAGCCAATTGAATAGCGGGAGGAACCTAGAGACCCAGTACTTC
CASSQLNSGRNLETQYF
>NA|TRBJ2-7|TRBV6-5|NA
TGTGCCAGCAGTTCGGCGAACTACGAGCAGTACTTC
CASSSANYEQYF
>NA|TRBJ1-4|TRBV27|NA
TGTGCCAGCAGTTTCAGTGGTAATAATGAAAAACTGTTTTTT
CASSFSGNNEKLFF
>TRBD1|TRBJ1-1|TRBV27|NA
TGTGCCAGCAGTTTAATAGGGCGCCGGGACAGGGTCTTGAACACTGAAGCTTTCTTT
CASSLIGRRDRVLNTEAFF
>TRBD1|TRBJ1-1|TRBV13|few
TGTGCCAGCAGCTCCGTGACAGGGAGGATGAACACTGAAGCTTTCTTT
CASSSVTGRMNTEAFF
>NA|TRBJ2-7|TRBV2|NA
TGTGCCAGCAGTGTTAGGGATCTGAACGAGCAGTACTTC
CASSVRDLNEQYF
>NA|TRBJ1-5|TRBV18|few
TGTGCCAGCTCACCAGGGGAGGAACAGCCCCAGCATTTT
CASSPGEEQPQHF
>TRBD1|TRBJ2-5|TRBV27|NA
TGTGCCAGCAGTTTAGGGACAGGGGGTGAGACCCAGTACTTC
CASSLGTGGETQYF
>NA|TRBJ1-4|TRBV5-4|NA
TGTGCCAGCAGCAGGACTGCGGGAGGTAATGAAAAACTGTTTTTT
CASSRTAGGNEKLFF
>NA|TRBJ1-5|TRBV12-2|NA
TGTGCAAGTCGCTTAGTACAGGCGAGGATGGGGGGAGCGAGCAATCAGCCCCAGCATTTT
CASRLVQARMGGASNQPQHF
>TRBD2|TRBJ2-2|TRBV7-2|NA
TGTGCCAGCAGCTTAGCCGGACTAGCGGGAGGGACCGCGAACACCGGGGAGCTGTTTTTT
CASSLAGLAGGTANTGELFF
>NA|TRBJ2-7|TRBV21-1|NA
TGTGCCAGCAGCAACCCTAGCGGGAGGGCCAGTCACCTGTACGAGCAGTACTTC
CASSNPSGRASHLYEQYF
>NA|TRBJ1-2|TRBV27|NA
TGTGCCAGCAGTCCCCGGAAGGGGCATGGCTACACCTTC
CASSPRKGHGYTF
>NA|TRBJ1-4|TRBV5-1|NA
TGCGCCAGCAGCTACCCTAATGAAAAACTGTTTTTT
CASSYPNEKLFF
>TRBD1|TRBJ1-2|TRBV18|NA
TGTGCCAGCTCACACACCCCCGGACAGGGGGCGCGAGGCTACACCTTC
CASSHTPGQGARGYTF